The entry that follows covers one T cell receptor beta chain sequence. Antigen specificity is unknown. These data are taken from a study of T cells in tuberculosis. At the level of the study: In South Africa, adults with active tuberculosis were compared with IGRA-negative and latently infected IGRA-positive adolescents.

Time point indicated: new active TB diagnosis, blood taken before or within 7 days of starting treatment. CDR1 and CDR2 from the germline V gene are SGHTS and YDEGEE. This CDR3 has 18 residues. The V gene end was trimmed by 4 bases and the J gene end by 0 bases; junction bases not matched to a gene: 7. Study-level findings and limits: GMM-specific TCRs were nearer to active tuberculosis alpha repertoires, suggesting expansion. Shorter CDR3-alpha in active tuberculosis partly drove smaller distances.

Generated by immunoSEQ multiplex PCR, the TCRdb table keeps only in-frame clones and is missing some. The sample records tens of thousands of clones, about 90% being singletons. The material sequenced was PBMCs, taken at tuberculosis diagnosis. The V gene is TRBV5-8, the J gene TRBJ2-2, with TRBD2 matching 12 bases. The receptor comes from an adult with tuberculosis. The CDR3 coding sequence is TGTGCCAGCAGCGCATCTAGCGGGAGGGCCCCGAACACCGGGGAGCTGTTTTTT. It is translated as CASSASSGRAPNTGELFF.